This TCR beta chain was obtained from a study of T cell responses to AZD1222 COVID-19 vaccine. The CDR3 loop spans 19 amino acids. Germline CDR1 reads LGHDT; CDR2 reads YNNKEL (reference sequence). Trimming removed 0 bases from V and 2 bases from J; junction bases left unmatched: 7. Profiled with immunoSEQ multiplex PCR; TCRdb holds only in-frame clones, not every one. In the table there are roughly 110,000 clones, approximately 88% of which are singletons. The sequence was collected from an adult in good health. Sequencing used peripheral blood, obtained on day 0 of AZD1222 vaccination. The V gene is TRBV3-1 (or the pseudogene TRBV3-2), the J gene TRBJ2-6; TRBD2 agrees at 10 bases. The CDR3 spells CASSQDRSGRAAGANVLTF. DNA for the CDR3: TGTGCCAGCAGCCAAGATCGGAGCGGGAGGGCCGCTGGGGCCAACGTCCTGACTTTC.